This record covers a single TCR beta chain. The sample is drawn from a study of blood T cell repertoires in COVID-19. Sequencing was performed with immunoSEQ multiplex PCR; in TCRdb, only in-frame clones are kept and a portion is missing. The sample lists over 400,000 clones, approximately 88% occurring once. Germline V gene sequence: CDR1 SGHDT, CDR2 YYEEEE. The CDR3 is made up of 13 amino acids. V was pared by 2 bases and J by 2 bases, with 6 bases between. This TCR came from a woman between 45 and 60 years old with COVID-19, enrolled during active disease. The chain recombines TRBV5-6 with TRBJ2-3; D is ambiguous. Material: peripheral blood. The CDR3, as DNA: TGTGCCAGCAGCTTTCGGGTCACAGATACGCAGTATTTT. Translation: CASSFRVTDTQYF.